The T cell receptor beta chain described here comes from a study of blood T cell repertoires in COVID-19 (dated by TCRdb to 2018 to 2021). Looking at the study overall: Samples from collaborators originated in the United States, Italy and Spain and spanned both the acute and convalescent phases of COVID-19. The prospective study material was composed of cDNA or gDNA derived from T cells, B-cell-depleted T cells, or PBMCs. Subjects who had been exposed to COVID-19, were actively infected with it, or had recovered from it provided the deeply sampled blood TCRbeta repertoires that made up the dataset. A freely available public database, intended as a resource for researchers studying the immune response to SARS-CoV-2, is where the repertoires were released. Samples were obtained from the ongoing ImmuneRACE study (first 160 participants) and from about 1,300 subjects provided by 6 global collaborators. Nearly every sample came with metadata listing a de-identified subject ID, COVID-19 status, age in years and sex. Where available, HLA class I and class II types were obtained from metadata supplied by the sample provider rather than from assay-based typing. The full study reports these points: Clinical and demographic metadata were provided uncurated, with the amount varying by source and participant.

The CDR3 sequence holds 16 residues, the cysteine and phenylalanine included. Only the CDR3 portion is preserved as DNA: 48 bases, with reading frame beginning at the first base. Taken from the germline V gene, the CDR1 and CDR2 loops are MDHEN and SYDVKM. V trim: 10 bases; J trim: 2 bases; unmatched bases: 14. In Seattle, one collaborating source enrolled patients while the infection was active and tracked those patients longitudinally over the course of disease. Each collaborating institution followed its own protocols to collect whole blood in K2EDTA tubes. For TCRbeta analysis, collaborators shipped samples as frozen whole blood, isolated PBMCs, or DNA extracted from either of those sample types. For this clone: It lacks a known antigen. No per-base quality is available; no much larger clone lies one base away.

The immunoSEQ Assay, a bias-controlled multiplex PCR, was used to amplify TCRbeta CDR3 regions from genomic DNA. In the source study's methods: Within the assay, amplification of reference gene primers was used to estimate how many nucleated cells each sample contained. To quantify the absolute abundance of each unique TCRbeta CDR3 rearrangement, sequence reads were collapsed and filtered. For each sample, productive Simpson clonality was calculated by taking the square root of Simpson's diversity index across productive rearrangements. TCRdb stores this immuneACCESS table with in-frame sequences only. Part of the clones is absent; in the studies checked, under half of the shortfall reflects unresolved V genes, and no reason is known for the rest. That table furnishes V, J and clone size, whereas the DNA furnished D and trimming. This sample has around 18,000 clones in its table, and under 85% of those were observed once. The ten largest account for approximately 17% of the sample.

Here the chain combines TRBV28 and TRBJ1-5; 7 central bases correspond to TRBD1. Sequenced input: peripheral blood. The origin of this receptor is a man aged 65 to 79 with COVID-19, enrolled during active disease. The CDR3 has the sequence CAIRGQEFKGNQPQHF. The nucleotides read TGTGCCATCAGAGGACAGGAGTTTAAGGGCAATCAGCCCCAGCATTTT. With all but the CDR3 taken from the reference TRBV28 and TRBJ1-5 genes, the full variable domain is: DVKVTQSSRYLVKRTGEKVFLECVQDMDHENMFWYRQDPGLGLRLIYFSYDVKMKEKGDIPEGYSVSREKKERFSLILESASTNQTSMYLCAIRGQEFKGNQPQHFGDGTRLSIL.